This TCR beta chain was retrieved from a study of Graves' ophthalmopathy and Graves' hyperthyroidism. Ophthalmopathy donors' eye disease showed moderate-to-severe activity, CAS of at least 3, NOSPECS of at least 4 and duration under 3 months. Enrollment excluded any patients with other autoimmune diseases, uncontrolled infections, pregnancy or lactation. The germline V gene has CDR1 DFQATT and CDR2 SNEGSKA (reference sequence). V was pared by 5 bases and J by 5 bases, with 11 bases of the junction left unmatched. This CDR3 contains 16 residues. Amplification of TCR beta CDR3 regions used RNA transcripts. HTBI-primed RT-PCR formed the first round, and a multiplex PCR formed the second. In TCRdb, the multiplex PCR reads were re-called with MiXCR into one record per CDR3 protein. The table lists 240,000 or so distinct CDR3 sequences, about 46% of them singletons.

Sequenced input: peripheral blood. This TCR came from an adult man with Graves' ophthalmopathy. The chain joins TRBV20-1 to TRBJ2-7; 14 bases are shared with TRBD2. CDR3 loop: CSALPRTSGRTHEQYF. The CDR3 bases are TGCAGTGCTCTTCCAAGGACTAGCGGGAGGACCCACGAGCAGTACTTC.